A selection of T cell receptor beta chains follows, all from one sample in a study of early T cells in non-severe SARS-CoV-2 infection. TCRdb processed the 5' RACE reads anew with MiXCR; each CDR3 protein has one entry. The sample has 100,000 to 150,000 distinct CDR3 sequences, about 16% seen once. Sequencing was performed on whole blood. The receptors were gathered from an adult who was a healthcare worker with PCR-confirmed SARS-CoV-2 infection or an uninfected control (not recorded which). The CDR3 runs from the conserved cysteine through the conserved F or W. D genes are given only for firm matches. Expanded clones are given a class, and other clones once, few, many or no size at all.

clone_size,v_call,d_call,j_call,cdr3_nt,cdr3_aa
.,TRBV6-2/TRBV6-3,.,TRBJ2-5,TGTGCCAGCAGACCGGAGAAACTCCAAGAGACCCAGTACTTC,CASRPEKLQETQYF
.,TRBV6-1,.,TRBJ2-7,TGTGCCAGCAGTGAATTCGGGGGTTACGAGCAGTACTTC,CASSEFGGYEQYF
.,TRBV25-1,.,TRBJ1-5,TGTGCCAGCAGTGAAGCGACGAATCAGCCCCAGCATTTT,CASSEATNQPQHF
.,TRBV12-3/TRBV12-4,.,TRBJ2-5,TGTGCCAGCAGTTTCACCTCCGGGGGAGGAAAAGAGACCCAGTACTTC,CASSFTSGGGKETQYF
few,TRBV7-2,.,TRBJ1-2,TGTGCCAGCAGCTTAAGATCCTATGGCTACACCTTC,CASSLRSYGYTF
.,TRBV18,.,TRBJ1-3,TGTGCCAGCTCACCTTACAGCACCTCTGGAAACACCATATATTTT,CASSPYSTSGNTIYF
few,TRBV7-7,TRBD1,TRBJ1-4,TGTGCCAGCAGCCCCGGGACAGGGGGTGAAAAACTGTTTTTT,CASSPGTGGEKLFF
few,TRBV6-2/TRBV6-3,.,TRBJ1-4,TGTGCCAGCAGTTACTTATCGAAGGGAAGAGCGTGGGCGGCTAATGAAAAACTGTTTTTT,CASSYLSKGRAWAANEKLFF
few,TRBV29-1,TRBD1,TRBJ1-5,TGCAGCGTTGTCCCCGTAGGACAGGGCAATCAGCCCCAGCATTTT,CSVVPVGQGNQPQHF
few,TRBV10-3,.,TRBJ2-5,TGTGCCATCAGTGAGTCGCCCATGGTGGGTTCTAAAGAGACCCAGTACTTC,CAISESPMVGSKETQYF
few,TRBV2,TRBD2,TRBJ2-3,TGTGCCAGCAGTGCGGGGGGGTCAGATACGCAGTATTTT,CASSAGGSDTQYF
.,TRBV10-2,.,TRBJ2-2,TGCGCCAGCGATAACACCGGGGAGCTGTTTTTT,CASDNTGELFF
.,TRBV30,.,TRBJ1-1,TGTGCCTGGAGTGTCGCCCGGATGAACACTGAAGCTTTCTTT,CAWSVARMNTEAFF
.,TRBV28,TRBD1,TRBJ1-2,TGTGCCAGCAGTTTGTCCGGGACAGGGGTAGTGGGCGGCTACACCTTC,CASSLSGTGVVGGYTF
.,TRBV29-1,.,TRBJ2-3,TGCAGCGTTGAAGAATTGGCGTCAGATACGCAGTATTTT,CSVEELASDTQYF
few,TRBV12-3/TRBV12-4,.,TRBJ2-7,TGTGCCAGCAGTTTAAAACTGGGCCGGGAGCAGTACTTC,CASSLKLGREQYF
many,TRBV7-8,.,TRBJ1-1,TGTGCCAGCAGTTACGGGGATATGAACACTGAAGCTTTCTTT,CASSYGDMNTEAFF
few,TRBV7-9,TRBD2,TRBJ2-2,TGTGCCAGCAGACCGCCGGGACTAGCGATCACCGGGGAGCTGTTTTTT,CASRPPGLAITGELFF
.,TRBV5-1,.,TRBJ1-1,TGCGCCAGCAGCGAGGTCATGAACACTGAAGCTTTCTTT,CASSEVMNTEAFF
few,TRBV12-3/TRBV12-4,TRBD1,TRBJ2-7,TGTGCCAGCAGCTCCAGGGGGTGGGGGAACGAGCAGTACTTC,CASSSRGWGNEQYF
.,TRBV5-1,TRBD2,TRBJ2-3,TGCGCCAGCAGCTTGGCCTCTAGCGGGGGCACAGATACGCAGTATTTT,CASSLASSGGTDTQYF
few,TRBV7-9,.,TRBJ2-2,TGTGCCAGCAGCTTAGGGTCCAGGGCTGGGACCGGGGAGCTGTTTTTT,CASSLGSRAGTGELFF
.,TRBV29-1,.,TRBJ2-7,TGCAGCGTTGGAACAGCCTACGAGCAGTACTTC,CSVGTAYEQYF
.,TRBV5-4,TRBD1,TRBJ2-1,TGTGCCAGCAGCTCCACAGGGGGAGGAATGGATGAGCAGTTCTTC,CASSSTGGGMDEQFF
few,TRBV2,.,TRBJ2-3,TGTGCCAGCACCGAGTTAGATACGCAGTATTTT,CASTELDTQYF
few,TRBV6-6,.,TRBJ1-2,TGTGCCAGCAGCCTCCAAGGGGGCTACACCTTC,CASSLQGGYTF
few,TRBV2,.,TRBJ2-3,TGTGCCAGCAGTGAACGGCGGGGCTACACAGATACGCAGTATTTT,CASSERRGYTDTQYF
few,TRBV12-3/TRBV12-4,.,TRBJ1-1,TGTGCCAGCAGTCCTCAGACAGGTTTGACTGAAGCTTTCTTT,CASSPQTGLTEAFF
.,TRBV3-1,.,TRBJ1-5,TGTGCCAGCAGCACCTCACCAAATCAGCCCCAGCATTTT,CASSTSPNQPQHF
few,TRBV3-1,.,TRBJ1-2,TGTGCCAGCAGCCTCTCCACCTTTATTCAAAACTATGGCTACACCTTC,CASSLSTFIQNYGYTF
many,TRBV27,.,TRBJ2-1,TGTGCCAGCAGTTACAGGAGATACAATGAGCAGTTCTTC,CASSYRRYNEQFF
.,TRBV29-1,.,TRBJ1-2,TGCAGCGTTGAAGGGTTTGGGGGTAGCGGCTATGGCTACACCTTC,CSVEGFGGSGYGYTF
.,TRBV5-4,.,TRBJ1-4,TGTGCCAGCAGCTTCCCGGGAGGGGAAAAACTGTTTTTT,CASSFPGGEKLFF
.,TRBV18,.,TRBJ1-5,TGTGCCAGCGCAGAGACACTTAGCAATCAGCCCCAGCATTTT,CASAETLSNQPQHF
many,TRBV6-1,TRBD1,TRBJ2-5,TGTGCCAGCTTGAAGGACAGGGTCGAAGAGACCCAGTACTTC,CASLKDRVEETQYF